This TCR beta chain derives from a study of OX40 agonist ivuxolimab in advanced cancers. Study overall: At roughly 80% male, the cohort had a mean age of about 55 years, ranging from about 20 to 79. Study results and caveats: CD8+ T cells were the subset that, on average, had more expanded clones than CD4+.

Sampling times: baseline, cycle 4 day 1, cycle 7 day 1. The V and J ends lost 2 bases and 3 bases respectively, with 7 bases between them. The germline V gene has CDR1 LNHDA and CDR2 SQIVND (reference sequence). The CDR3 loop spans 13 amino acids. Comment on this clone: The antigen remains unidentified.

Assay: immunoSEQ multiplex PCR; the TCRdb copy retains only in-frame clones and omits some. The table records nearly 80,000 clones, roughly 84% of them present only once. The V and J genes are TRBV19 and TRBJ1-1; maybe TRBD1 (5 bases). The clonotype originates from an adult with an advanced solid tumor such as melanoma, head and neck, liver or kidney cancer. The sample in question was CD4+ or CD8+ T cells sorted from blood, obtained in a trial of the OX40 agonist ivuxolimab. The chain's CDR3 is CASSIWGHTEAFF. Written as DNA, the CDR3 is TGTGCCAGTAGTATATGGGGACACACTGAAGCTTTCTTT.